Below are 30 T cell receptor beta chains sequenced from a single sample in a study of blood T cell repertoires in COVID-19. Generated by immunoSEQ multiplex PCR, the TCRdb table keeps only in-frame clones and is missing some. The sample consists of a few hundred thousand clones, roughly nine tenths of them appearing once. The sample comprised peripheral blood. All receptors come from a woman aged 50 to 65 with acute or convalescent COVID-19.

The chain recombines TRBV18 with TRBJ1-2; possibly TRBD1 for D (5 bases). The CDR3 totals 14 residues. Trimming left V 3 bases short and J 4 bases short, with 12 bases between. Germline loops: CDR1 KGHSH, CDR2 LQKENI. The CDR3, as DNA: TGTGCCAGCTCACCGGGTGACAGAAGCTATGGCTACACCTTC. Translating gives CASSPGDRSYGYTF. Drawing the rest from reference TRBV18 and TRBJ1-2, the complete variable domain is NAGVMQNPRHLVRRRGQEARLRCSPMKGHSHVYWYRQLPEEGLKFMVYLQKENIIDESGMPKERFSAEFPKEGPSILRIQQVVRGDSAAYFCASSPGDRSYGYTFGSGTRLTVV.

The rearrangement uses TRBV30 and TRBJ1-2; maybe TRBD1 (5 bases). The ends were cut back, 3 bases at V and 2 bases at J, with 13 bases in the middle. Per germline, CDR1 GTSNPN and CDR2 SVGIG (reference sequence). CDR3 size: 14 residues. CDR3 protein: CAWSRGGANYGYTF. In DNA, the CDR3 is TGTGCCTGGAGCCGCGGAGGGGCGAACTATGGCTACACCTTC.

This chain joins TRBV5-1 and TRBJ2-1; TRBD2 agrees at 13 bases. The germline CDR1 and CDR2 sequences are SGHRS and YFSETQ. V gave up 4 bases and J gave up 5 bases; unmatched junction bases: 12. The CDR3 has 18 amino acids. Here the CDR3 reads CASSRRLLAGGPDNEQFF. DNA of the CDR3: TGCGCCAGCAGCCGGAGATTACTAGCGGGAGGGCCCGACAATGAGCAGTTCTTC.

V usage is TRBV29-1 and J usage is TRBJ1-2; tentatively, D is TRBD1 (5 bases). The germline V gene has CDR1 SQVTM and CDR2 ANQGSEA. The CDR3 covers 11 residues. Trimming cost V 3 bases and J 3 bases, with 5 bases left between them. For the CDR3, the DNA is TGCAGCGTTGACAGGGACTATGGCTACACCTTC. Protein product: CSVDRDYGYTF.

This sequence joins TRBV5-4 and TRBJ1-1, with D uncertain. The CDR3 contains 14 residues. Per germline, CDR1 SGHNT and CDR2 YYREEE (reference sequence). The V and J ends lost 4 bases and 1 base respectively, with 11 bases between them. CDR3 region: CASSPGAPNTEAFF. DNA for the CDR3: TGTGCCAGCAGCCCGGGAGCCCCGAACACTGAAGCTTTCTTT. Full variable domain (outside the CDR3, taken from reference TRBV5-4 and TRBJ1-1): ETGVTQSPTHLIKTRGQQVTLRCSSQSGHNTVSWYQQALGQGPQFIFQYYREEENGRGNFPPRFSGLQFPNYSSELNVNALELDDSALYLCASSPGAPNTEAFFGQGTRLTVV.

J is TRBJ2-5 and V is TRBV7-9; TRBD2 aligns across 11 bases. This CDR3 has 17 amino acids. The ends lost 5 bases at V and 4 bases at J; junction bases unmatched: 12. The germline gives CDR1 SEHNR, CDR2 FQNEAQ (reference sequence). The CDR3 spells CASSRMALAGGSETQYF. CDR3 in DNA: TGTGCCAGCAGCCGGATGGCCCTAGCGGGGGGCTCAGAGACCCAGTACTTC.

The J gene is TRBJ2-1, the V gene TRBV5-1, with D perhaps matching TRBD2 (5 bases). CDR1 is SGHRS and CDR2 is YFSETQ in the germline V gene. Trimming removed 7 bases at V and 7 bases at J, with 18 bases between. This CDR3 spans 14 amino acids. The CDR3 nucleotides are TGCGCCAGCGGGCTCGGCGGGTCTGGTAATGAGCAGTTCTTC. Amino acids: CASGLGGSGNEQFF. Supplemented by reference TRBV5-1 and TRBJ2-1, the full variable domain reads KAGVTQTPRYLIKTRGQQVTLSCSPISGHRSVSWYQQTPGQGLQFLFEYFSETQRNKGNFPGRFSGRQFSNSRSEMNVSTLELGDSALYLCASGLGGSGNEQFFGPGTRLTVL.

This sequence joins TRBV14 and TRBJ2-2; TRBD1 matches at 8 bases. This CDR3 comprises 17 residues. Germline CDR1 SGHDN, CDR2 FVKESK. The J segment lost 4 bases and the V segment lost 4 bases, leaving 11 bases of the junction unmatched. CDR3: CASSPRQGTPGTGELFF. For the CDR3, the DNA is TGTGCCAGCAGCCCGCGACAGGGGACCCCGGGCACCGGGGAGCTGTTTTTT.

The gene calls are TRBV10-1 and TRBJ2-7; 7 nucleotides align to TRBD2. The CDR3 sequence is 15 residues long. Germline CDR1 WNHNN, CDR2 SYGVQD (reference sequence). Trimming removed 0 bases from V and 3 bases from J; junction bases left unmatched: 5. CDR3 residues: CASSESSGTFYEQYF. In nucleotides, the CDR3 is TGCGCCAGCAGTGAGTCGAGCGGGACCTTCTACGAGCAGTACTTC.

This chain connects TRBV3-1 (or the pseudogene TRBV3-2) to TRBJ2-1; 12 bases agree with TRBD2. The CDR3 is 15 residues long. Germline-derived CDR1 and CDR2 are LGHDT and YNNKEL (reference sequence). V shed 3 bases, J shed 4 bases, and the junction held 1 base outside the gene matches. DNA for the CDR3: TGTGCCAGCAGCCAGACTAGCGGGGGTTACAATGAGCAGTTCTTC. Translated: CASSQTSGGYNEQFF.

This chain connects TRBV7-2 to TRBJ1-2; the match to TRBD1 covers 9 bases. Trimming removed 3 bases from V and 5 bases from J; junction bases left unmatched: 10. Per the germline V gene, CDR1 is SGHTA and CDR2 is FQGNSA. The CDR3 consists of 16 residues. CDR3 nucleotides: TGTGCCAGCAGCTTGGGGGGACAGGGAAGGAGGTATGGCTACACCTTC. Translation: CASSLGGQGRRYGYTF.

This chain links TRBV14 with TRBJ2-7; TRBD1 aligns across 10 bases. Germline V gene lookup returns CDR1 SGHDN and CDR2 FVKESK. This CDR3 has 14 amino acids. V lost 2 bases and J lost 3; bases outside the gene matches: 1. CDR3: CASSQRDRGYEQYF. CDR3 nucleotides: TGTGCCAGCAGCCAACGGGACAGGGGCTACGAGCAGTACTTC.

The rearrangement uses TRBV29-1 and TRBJ2-3; D is possibly TRBD1 (6 bases). Germline V gene sequence: CDR1 SQVTM, CDR2 ANQGSEA. V lost 4 bases, J lost 3 bases, and 8 bases lay in between. The length of the CDR3 is 12 residues. The CDR3 region is CSVGGGTDTQYF. As DNA, the CDR3 is TGCAGCGTTGGAGGGGGAACAGATACGCAGTATTTT.

The chain recombines TRBV5-4 with TRBJ2-3, with 8 bases that match TRBD2. The CDR3 is made up of 17 amino acids. Trimming removed 0 bases from V and 4 bases from J; junction bases left unmatched: 10. Per germline, CDR1 SGHNT and CDR2 YYREEE (reference sequence). The CDR3 reads CASSLGQAGGGADTQYF. The CDR3 coding sequence is TGTGCCAGCAGCTTGGGTCAGGCGGGAGGTGGCGCAGATACGCAGTATTTT. Based on the CDR3 plus reference TRBV5-4 and TRBJ2-3, the full variable domain is ETGVTQSPTHLIKTRGQQVTLRCSSQSGHNTVSWYQQALGQGPQFIFQYYREEENGRGNFPPRFSGLQFPNYSSELNVNALELDDSALYLCASSLGQAGGGADTQYFGPGTRLTVL.

The rearrangement joins TRBV4-3 to TRBJ2-1, with 9 positions matching TRBD2. J lost 4 bases, V lost 4 bases, and 8 bases had no gene match. The CDR3 contains 16 residues. Germline CDR1 reads LGHNA; CDR2 reads YSLEER. The CDR3 DNA reads TGCGCCAGCAGCCGCCTTAGCGGGAGCGAATACAATGAGCAGTTCTTC. Its protein product is CASSRLSGSEYNEQFF.

The chain combines TRBV30 with TRBJ2-7, with a tentative D call TRBD2 (5 bases). Trimming stripped 2 bases from V and 2 bases from J, with 7 bases between. Germline-derived CDR1 and CDR2 are GTSNPN and SVGIG (reference sequence). CDR3 length equals 12 residues. The CDR3 is CAWSSSPYEQYF. The CDR3 DNA is TGTGCCTGGAGTTCTAGCCCCTACGAGCAGTACTTC.

The rearrangement links TRBV14 to TRBJ1-2, with unresolved D. The germline V gene encodes CDR1 SGHDN and CDR2 FVKESK. Trimming pared 1 base from V and 1 base from J, leaving 10 bases between. The CDR3 has 15 amino acids. CDR3 in amino acids: CASSQVGNSNYGYTF. CDR3 in DNA: TGTGCCAGCAGCCAAGTGGGCAACAGTAACTATGGCTACACCTTC.

The gene calls are TRBV15 and TRBJ2-7; TRBD2 aligns across 9 bases. Trimming cost V 4 bases and J 4 bases; bases outside gene matches: 8. The CDR3 totals 15 residues. Per the germline V gene, CDR1 is LNHNV and CDR2 is YYDKDF (reference sequence). CDR3 in amino acids: CATSMMAGGPYEQYF. In nucleotides, the CDR3 is TGTGCCACCAGCATGATGGCGGGAGGGCCATACGAGCAGTACTTC.

This chain joins TRBV2 and TRBJ1-5; D possibly corresponds to TRBD1 (6 bases). Germline CDR1 and CDR2: SNHLY and FYNNEI. The CDR3 length is 15 residues. V was trimmed by 8 bases and J by 1 base, leaving 15 bases between them. CDR3 DNA: TGTGCCAGCTCTCTGAAACAGGGAAGCAATCAGCCCCAGCATTTT. Protein: CASSLKQGSNQPQHF. The entire variable domain, with the rest obtained from reference TRBV2 and TRBJ1-5, is as follows: EPEVTQTPSHQVTQMGQEVILRCVPISNHLYFYWYRQILGQKVEFLVSFYNNEISEKSEIFDDQFSVERPDGSNFTLKIRSTKLEDSAMYFCASSLKQGSNQPQHFGDGTRLSIL.

The sample holds one count of this clone. The chain is built from TRBV10-3 and TRBJ1-6; the D gene is possibly TRBD1 (6 bases). This CDR3 region has 15 residues. The V gene lost 4 bases and the J gene lost 9 bases, with 16 bases spanning the gap. CDR1 is ENHRY, CDR2 SYGVKD, per germline. The CDR3: CAISGAGGLGSPLHF. Written as DNA, the CDR3 is TGTGCCATCAGTGGGGCGGGGGGGCTTGGTTCACCCCTCCACTTT.

The gene calls are TRBV9 and TRBJ2-3; tentatively, D is TRBD2 (6 bases). CDR1 and CDR2 from the germline V gene are SGDLS and YYNGEE. Trimming removed 6 bases at V and 4 bases at J, with 12 bases between. The CDR3 sequence is 13 residues long. The CDR3 sequence: CASTRGAADTQYF. CDR3 nucleotides: TGTGCCAGCACCCGCGGGGCCGCAGATACGCAGTATTTT.

The chain couples TRBV7-8 to TRBJ1-2, with D perhaps TRBD1 (6 bases). Trimming removed 5 bases from V and 7 bases from J, with 14 bases in between. The CDR3 sequence is 13 residues long. From germline, CDR1 is SGHVS and CDR2 FQNEAQ. CDR3 sequence (DNA): TGTGCCAGCAGCACAGGGAACCGGCGTGGCTACACCTTC. Translating gives CASSTGNRRGYTF.

This clone was detected only once. This chain joins TRBV3-1 (or the pseudogene TRBV3-2) and TRBJ2-5, with 10 nucleotides matching TRBD2. Trimming at V came to 3 bases and at J to 9 bases, leaving 7 bases not matched to a gene. The CDR3 covers 14 residues. CDR1 LGHDT and CDR2 YNNKEL come from the germline V gene (reference sequence). The CDR3 nucleotides are TGTGCCAGCAGCCACGCACTAGCGGGAAGGGCCCAGTACTTC. Encoded protein: CASSHALAGRAQYF.

The J gene is TRBJ2-1, the V gene TRBV4-3; D unresolved. The V gene lost 0 bases and the J gene lost 5 bases, with 8 bases spanning the gap. CDR3 length: 14 residues. In germline, CDR1 is LGHNA, CDR2 YSLEER. CDR3 residues: CASSQDIRDNEQFF. CDR3 bases: TGCGCCAGCAGCCAAGATATCCGGGACAATGAGCAGTTCTTC.

This clone appeared a single time. The chain uses TRBV19 and TRBJ2-1; possibly TRBD2 for D (6 bases). The V gene's germline CDR1 is LNHDA and CDR2 SQIVND (reference sequence). The CDR3 totals 15 residues. Trimming pared 5 bases from V and 6 bases from J, leaving 17 bases between. The CDR3 DNA follows: TGTGCCAGTAGTTGGCGGGATCACGCAGGCAATGAGCAGTTCTTC. Protein: CASSWRDHAGNEQFF.

J is TRBJ1-1 and V is TRBV7-2; 9 nucleotides agree with TRBD1. Trimming removed 6 bases from V and 6 bases from J; junction bases left unmatched: 11. The germline gives CDR1 SGHTA, CDR2 FQGNSA. The CDR3 sequence is 15 residues long. CDR3 loop: CASSSQGQGISEAFF. CDR3 nucleotide sequence: TGTGCCAGCAGTTCACAGGGACAGGGAATATCTGAAGCTTTCTTT.

The chain is built from TRBV3-1 (or the pseudogene TRBV3-2) and TRBJ1-4, with D perhaps matching TRBD1 (6 bases). Trimming took 0 bases from V and 5 from J, leaving 10 bases between them. This CDR3 has 15 amino acids. Germline loops: CDR1 LGHDT, CDR2 YNNKEL (reference sequence). The CDR3 sequence: CASSQEGALNEKLFF. Here the CDR3 DNA reads TGTGCCAGCAGCCAAGAGGGGGCCTTAAATGAAAAACTGTTTTTT.

V gene TRBV4-1 combines with J gene TRBJ1-2; 7 bases match TRBD1. This CDR3 contains 13 residues. Per germline, CDR1 MGHRA and CDR2 YSYEKL. With 1 base clipped from V and 10 bases from J, the junction kept 6 bases outside the gene matches. The CDR3 loop reads CASSQAGTDVYTF. CDR3 DNA: TGCGCCAGCAGCCAAGCCGGGACAGACGTCTACACCTTC.

The chain is built from TRBV5-1 and TRBJ2-2; perhaps TRBD2 as D (5 bases). The CDR3 consists of 13 residues. V was cut by 7 bases and J by 5 bases, with 12 bases left in between. From germline, CDR1 is SGHRS and CDR2 YFSETQ. For the CDR3, the DNA is TGCGCCAGCCATTTCGGCGGGACCGGGGAGCTGTTTTTT. Protein sequence: CASHFGGTGELFF.

The chain has TRBV30 and TRBJ2-7; TRBD1 matches 7 bases. Per the germline V gene, CDR1 is GTSNPN and CDR2 is SVGIG (reference sequence). This CDR3 has 14 residues. Germline trimming cut 5 bases from V and 2 bases from J; bases unmatched to any gene: 9. The CDR3 nucleotides read TGTGCCTGGCGACAGGGCCTAGGTGCCTACGAGCAGTACTTC. Translation gives CAWRQGLGAYEQYF.